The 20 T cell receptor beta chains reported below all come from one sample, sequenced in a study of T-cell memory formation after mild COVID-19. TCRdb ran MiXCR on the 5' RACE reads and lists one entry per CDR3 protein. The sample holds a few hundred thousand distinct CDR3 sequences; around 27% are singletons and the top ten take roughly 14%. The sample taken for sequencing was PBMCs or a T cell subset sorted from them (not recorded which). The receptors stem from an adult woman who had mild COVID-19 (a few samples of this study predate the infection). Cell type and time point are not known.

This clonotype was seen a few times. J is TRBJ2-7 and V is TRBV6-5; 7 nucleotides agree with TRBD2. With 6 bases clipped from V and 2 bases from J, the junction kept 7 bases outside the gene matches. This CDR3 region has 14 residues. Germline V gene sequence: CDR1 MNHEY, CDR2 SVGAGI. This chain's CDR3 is CASRNPAGAYEQYF. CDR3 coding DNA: TGTGCCAGCAGAAACCCCGCGGGAGCCTACGAGCAGTACTTC.

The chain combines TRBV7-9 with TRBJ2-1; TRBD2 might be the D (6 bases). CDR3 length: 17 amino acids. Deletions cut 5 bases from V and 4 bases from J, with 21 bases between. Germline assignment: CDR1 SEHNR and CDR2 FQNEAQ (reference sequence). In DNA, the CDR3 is TGTGCCAGCAGCCTCTCTACCTCGAGGAGGGAGTACAATGAGCAGTTCTTC. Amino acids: CASSLSTSRREYNEQFF.

The DNA of the CDR3 is TGTGCCAGCAGCCTAGGACAGGGAGGAGTAACGGTGAAAGCTTTCTTT. Translating gives CASSLGQGGVTVKAFF. The V and J genes are TRBV7-2 and TRBJ1-1; 8 nucleotides agree with TRBD1. In germline, CDR1 is SGHTA, CDR2 FQGNSA. V was clipped by 5 bases and J by 9 bases; unmatched bases: 17. This CDR3 has 16 residues.

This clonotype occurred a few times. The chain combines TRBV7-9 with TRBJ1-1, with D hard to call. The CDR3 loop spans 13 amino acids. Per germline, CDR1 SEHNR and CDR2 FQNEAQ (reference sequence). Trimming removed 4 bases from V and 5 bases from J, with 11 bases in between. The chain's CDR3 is CASSYHPGTEAFF. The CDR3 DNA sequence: TGTGCCAGCAGCTATCACCCGGGGACTGAAGCTTTCTTT.

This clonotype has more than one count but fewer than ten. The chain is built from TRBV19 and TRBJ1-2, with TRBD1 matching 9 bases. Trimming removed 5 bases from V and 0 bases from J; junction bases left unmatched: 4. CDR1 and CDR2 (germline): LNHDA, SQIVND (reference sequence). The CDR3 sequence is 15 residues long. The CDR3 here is CASSSTGGSNYGYTF. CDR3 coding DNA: TGTGCCAGTAGTTCTACAGGGGGCTCTAACTATGGCTACACCTTC. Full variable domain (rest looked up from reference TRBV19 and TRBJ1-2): DGGITQSPKYLFRKEGQNVTLSCEQNLNHDAMYWYRQDPGQGLRLIYYSQIVNDFQKGDIAEGYSVSREKKESFPLTVTSAQKNPTAFYLCASSSTGGSNYGYTFGSGTRLTVV.

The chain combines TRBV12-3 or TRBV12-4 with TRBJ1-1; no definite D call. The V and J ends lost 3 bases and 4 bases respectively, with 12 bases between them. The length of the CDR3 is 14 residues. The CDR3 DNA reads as TGTGCCAGCAGTTTCCCCCGTCTATCCACTGAAGCTTTCTTT. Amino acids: CASSFPRLSTEAFF.

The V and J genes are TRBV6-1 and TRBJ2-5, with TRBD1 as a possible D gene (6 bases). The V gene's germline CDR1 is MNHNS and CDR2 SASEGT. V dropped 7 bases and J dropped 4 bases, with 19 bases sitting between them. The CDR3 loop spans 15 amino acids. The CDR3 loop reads CASTLFVGTRETQYF. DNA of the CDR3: TGTGCCAGCACTCTATTCGTAGGGACACGAGAGACCCAGTACTTC.

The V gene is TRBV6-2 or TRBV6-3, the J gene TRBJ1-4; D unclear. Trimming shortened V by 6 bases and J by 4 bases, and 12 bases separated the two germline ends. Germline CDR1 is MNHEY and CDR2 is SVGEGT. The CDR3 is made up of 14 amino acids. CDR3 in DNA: TGTGCCAGCAGCCTATTACGTGGTAATGAAAAACTGTTTTTT. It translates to CASSLLRGNEKLFF.

The CDR3 coding sequence is TGTGCCAGCAGTTACGAGGGGAGGACTGAAGCTTTCTTT. It yields the protein CASSYEGRTEAFF. J is TRBJ1-1 and V is TRBV6-2 or TRBV6-3; a possible D gene is TRBD1 (5 bases). V lost 2 bases to trimming and J lost 5 bases, with 9 bases between them. The germline CDR1 and CDR2 sequences are MNHEY and SVGEGT. The length of the CDR3 is 13 residues.

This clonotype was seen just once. In DNA form, the CDR3 reads TGTGCCAGCAGTCATACGGGAAGAGCCTCCTACGAGCAGTACTTC. Its protein is CASSHTGRASYEQYF. The J gene is TRBJ2-7, the V gene TRBV6-6; a possible D gene is TRBD2 (5 bases). CDR1 and CDR2 from the germline V gene are MNHNY and SVGAGI (reference sequence). This CDR3 comprises 15 residues. Trimming took 5 bases from V and 0 from J, leaving 14 bases between them.

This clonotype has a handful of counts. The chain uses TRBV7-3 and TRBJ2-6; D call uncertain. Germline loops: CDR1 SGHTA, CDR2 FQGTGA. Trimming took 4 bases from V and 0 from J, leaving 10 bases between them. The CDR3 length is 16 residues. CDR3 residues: CASSSGLCSGANVLTF. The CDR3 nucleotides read TGTGCCAGCAGCTCCGGGCTGTGCTCTGGGGCCAACGTCCTGACTTTC.

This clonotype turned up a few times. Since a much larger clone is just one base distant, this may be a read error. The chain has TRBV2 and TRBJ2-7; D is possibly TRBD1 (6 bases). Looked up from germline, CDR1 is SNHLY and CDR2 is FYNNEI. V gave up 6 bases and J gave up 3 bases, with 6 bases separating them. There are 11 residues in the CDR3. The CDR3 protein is CASRGHYEQYF. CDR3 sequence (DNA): TGTGCCAGCAGGGGACACTACGAGCAGTACTTC.

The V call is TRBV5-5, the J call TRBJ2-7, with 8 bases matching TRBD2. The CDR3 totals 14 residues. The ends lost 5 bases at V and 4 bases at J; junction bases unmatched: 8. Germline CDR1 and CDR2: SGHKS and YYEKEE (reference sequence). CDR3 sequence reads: CASSRERESYEQYF. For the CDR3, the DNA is TGTGCCAGCAGTCGTGAGCGGGAGTCGTACGAGCAGTACTTC.

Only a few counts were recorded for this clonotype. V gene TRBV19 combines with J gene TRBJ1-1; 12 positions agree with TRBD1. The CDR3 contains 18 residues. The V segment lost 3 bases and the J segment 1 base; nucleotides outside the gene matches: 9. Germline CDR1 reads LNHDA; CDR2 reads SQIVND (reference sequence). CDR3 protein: CASSMGQGAVGENTEAFF. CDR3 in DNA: TGTGCCAGTAGTATGGGACAGGGGGCGGTCGGAGAGAACACTGAAGCTTTCTTT.

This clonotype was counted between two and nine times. This chain's CDR3 is CASRKRRGSGGGDEQFF. CDR3 DNA: TGTGCCAGCAGGAAACGAAGAGGAAGCGGGGGAGGGGATGAGCAGTTCTTC. The chain joins TRBV12-3 or TRBV12-4 to TRBJ2-1, with 8 bases aligning to TRBD2. This CDR3 region has 17 residues. V shed 6 bases, J shed 8 bases, and the junction held 18 bases outside the gene matches.

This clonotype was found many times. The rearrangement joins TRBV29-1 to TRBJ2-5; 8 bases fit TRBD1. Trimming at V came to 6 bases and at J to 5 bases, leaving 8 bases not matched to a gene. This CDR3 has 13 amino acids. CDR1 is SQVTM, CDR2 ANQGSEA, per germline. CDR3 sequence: CSVTPGGQETQYF. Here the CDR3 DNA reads TGCAGCGTCACCCCAGGGGGCCAGGAGACCCAGTACTTC.

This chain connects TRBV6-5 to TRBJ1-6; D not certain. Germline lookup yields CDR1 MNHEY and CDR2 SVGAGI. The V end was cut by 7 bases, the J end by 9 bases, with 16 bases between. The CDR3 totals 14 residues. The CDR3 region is CASNIGMLGSPLHF. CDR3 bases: TGTGCCAGCAACATCGGGATGCTTGGTTCACCCCTCCACTTT.

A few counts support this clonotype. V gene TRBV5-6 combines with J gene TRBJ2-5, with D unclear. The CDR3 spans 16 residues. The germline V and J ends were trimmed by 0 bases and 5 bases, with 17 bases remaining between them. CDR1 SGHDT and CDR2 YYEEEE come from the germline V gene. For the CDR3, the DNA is TGTGCCAGCAGCTTGGAGGATGGCAGTGTCGTTGAGACCCAGTACTTC. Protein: CASSLEDGSVVETQYF.

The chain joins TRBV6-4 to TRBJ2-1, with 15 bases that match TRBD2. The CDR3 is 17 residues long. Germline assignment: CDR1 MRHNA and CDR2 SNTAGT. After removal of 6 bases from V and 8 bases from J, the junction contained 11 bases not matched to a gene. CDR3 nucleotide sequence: TGTGCCAGCAGCCCCGGACTAGCGGGGGGGGCCTTCGATGAGCAGTTCTTC. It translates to CASSPGLAGGAFDEQFF.

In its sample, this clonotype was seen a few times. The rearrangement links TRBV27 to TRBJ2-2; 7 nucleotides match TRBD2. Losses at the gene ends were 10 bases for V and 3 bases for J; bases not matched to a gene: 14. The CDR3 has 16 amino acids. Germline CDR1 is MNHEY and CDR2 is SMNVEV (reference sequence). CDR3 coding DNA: TGTGCCACAGCCGAGGCGGGAGTAACTTACACCGGGGAGCTGTTTTTT. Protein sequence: CATAEAGVTYTGELFF.